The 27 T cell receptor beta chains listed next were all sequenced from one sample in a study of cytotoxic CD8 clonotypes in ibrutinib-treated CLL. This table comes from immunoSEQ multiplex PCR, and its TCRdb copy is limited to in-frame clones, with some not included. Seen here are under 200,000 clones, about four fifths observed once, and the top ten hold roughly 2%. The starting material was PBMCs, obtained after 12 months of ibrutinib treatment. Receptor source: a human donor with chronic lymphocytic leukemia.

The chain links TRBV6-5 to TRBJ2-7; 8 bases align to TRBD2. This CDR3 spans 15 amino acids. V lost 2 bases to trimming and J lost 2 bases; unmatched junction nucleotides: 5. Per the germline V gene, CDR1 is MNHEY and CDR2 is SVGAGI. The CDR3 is CASSYDAGGAYEQYF. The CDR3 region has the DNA TGTGCCAGCAGTTACGATGCGGGAGGTGCCTACGAGCAGTACTTC.

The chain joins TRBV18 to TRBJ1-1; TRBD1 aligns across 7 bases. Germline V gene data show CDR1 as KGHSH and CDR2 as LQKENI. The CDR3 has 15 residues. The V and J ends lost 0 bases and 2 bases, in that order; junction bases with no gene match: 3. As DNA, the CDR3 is TGTGCCAGCTCACCACCCCGGACAGGAAACACTGAAGCTTTCTTT. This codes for CASSPPRTGNTEAFF.

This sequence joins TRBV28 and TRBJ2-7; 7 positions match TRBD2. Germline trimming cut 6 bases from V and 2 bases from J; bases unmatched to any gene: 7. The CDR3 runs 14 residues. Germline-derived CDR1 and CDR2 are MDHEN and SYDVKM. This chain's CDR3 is CASSPRRGAYEQYF. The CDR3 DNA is TGTGCCAGCAGCCCCCGACGGGGGGCCTACGAGCAGTACTTC.

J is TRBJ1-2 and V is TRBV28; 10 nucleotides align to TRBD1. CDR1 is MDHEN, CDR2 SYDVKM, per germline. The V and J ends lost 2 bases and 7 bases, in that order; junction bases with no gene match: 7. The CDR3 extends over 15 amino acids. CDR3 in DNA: TGTGCCAGCAGTTTACCGGGACAGGGGAGCTCTGGCTACACCTTC. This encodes CASSLPGQGSSGYTF.

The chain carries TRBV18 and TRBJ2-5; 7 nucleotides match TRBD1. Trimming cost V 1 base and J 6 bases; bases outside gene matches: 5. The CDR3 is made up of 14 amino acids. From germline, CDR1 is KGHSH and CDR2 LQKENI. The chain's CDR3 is CASSPLTGEQTQYF. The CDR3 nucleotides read TGTGCCAGCTCACCACTCACAGGGGAGCAGACCCAGTACTTC. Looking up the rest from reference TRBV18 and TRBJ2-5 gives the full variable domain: NAGVMQNPRHLVRRRGQEARLRCSPMKGHSHVYWYRQLPEEGLKFMVYLQKENIIDESGMPKERFSAEFPKEGPSILRIQQVVRGDSAAYFCASSPLTGEQTQYFGPGTRLLVL.

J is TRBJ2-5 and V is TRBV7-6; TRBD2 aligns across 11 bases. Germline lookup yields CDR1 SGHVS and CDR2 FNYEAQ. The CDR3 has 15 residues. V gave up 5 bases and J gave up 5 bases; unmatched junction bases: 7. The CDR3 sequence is CASSRATSGGETQYF. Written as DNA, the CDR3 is TGTGCCAGCAGCCGGGCAACTAGCGGGGGCGAGACCCAGTACTTC.

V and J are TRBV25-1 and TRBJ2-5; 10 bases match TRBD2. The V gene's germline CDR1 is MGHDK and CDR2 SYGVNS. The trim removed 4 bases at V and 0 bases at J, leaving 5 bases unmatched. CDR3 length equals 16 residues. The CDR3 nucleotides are TGTGCCAGCAGTGCCGCTAGCGGGGGAAACCAAGAGACCCAGTACTTC. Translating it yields CASSAASGGNQETQYF.

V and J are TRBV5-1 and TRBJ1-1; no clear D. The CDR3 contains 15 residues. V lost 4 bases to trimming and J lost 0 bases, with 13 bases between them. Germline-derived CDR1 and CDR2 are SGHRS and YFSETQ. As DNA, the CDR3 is TGCGCCAGCAGCCCAAGTGGCAGCATGAACACTGAAGCTTTCTTT. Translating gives CASSPSGSMNTEAFF.

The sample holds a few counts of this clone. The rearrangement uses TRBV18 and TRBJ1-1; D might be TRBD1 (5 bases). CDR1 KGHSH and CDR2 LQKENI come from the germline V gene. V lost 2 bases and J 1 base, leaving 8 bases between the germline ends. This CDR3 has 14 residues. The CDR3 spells CASSPGAANTEAFF. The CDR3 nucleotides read TGTGCCAGCTCACCAGGGGCAGCGAACACTGAAGCTTTCTTT.

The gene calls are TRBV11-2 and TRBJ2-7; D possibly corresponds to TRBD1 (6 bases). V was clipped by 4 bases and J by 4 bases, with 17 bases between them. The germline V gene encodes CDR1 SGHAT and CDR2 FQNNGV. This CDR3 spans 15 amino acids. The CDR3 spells CASSSPGWQGYEQYF. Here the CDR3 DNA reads TGTGCCAGCAGCTCCCCGGGGTGGCAGGGGTACGAGCAGTACTTC. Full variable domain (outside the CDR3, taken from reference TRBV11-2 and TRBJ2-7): EAGVAQSPRYKIIEKRQSVAFWCNPISGHATLYWYQQILGQGPKLLIQFQNNGVVDDSQLPKDRFSAERLKGVDSTLKIQPAKLEDSAVYLCASSSPGWQGYEQYFGPGTRLTVT.

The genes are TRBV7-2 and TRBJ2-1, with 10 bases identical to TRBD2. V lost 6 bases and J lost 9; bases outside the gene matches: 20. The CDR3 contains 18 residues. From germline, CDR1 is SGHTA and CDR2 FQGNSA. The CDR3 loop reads CASRDIEGLAPGPSEQFF. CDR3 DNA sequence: TGTGCCAGCAGGGATATCGAGGGACTAGCGCCGGGGCCAAGTGAGCAGTTCTTC. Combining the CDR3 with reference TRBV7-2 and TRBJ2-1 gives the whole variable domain GAGVSQSPSNKVTEKGKDVELRCDPISGHTALYWYRQSLGQGLEFLIYFQGNSAPDKSGLPSDRFSAERTGGSVSTLTIQRTQQEDSAVYLCASRDIEGLAPGPSEQFFGPGTRLTVL.

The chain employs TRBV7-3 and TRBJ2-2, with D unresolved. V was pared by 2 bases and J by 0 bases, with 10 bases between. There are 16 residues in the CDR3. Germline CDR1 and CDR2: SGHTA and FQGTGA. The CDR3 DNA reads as TGTGCCAGCAGCTTACACGCAGCTTCGAACACCGGGGAGCTGTTTTTT. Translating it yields CASSLHAASNTGELFF.

CDR3 nucleotide sequence: TGTGCCAGCAGCTTGGGGGGTACAGATACGCAGTATTTT. It is translated as CASSLGGTDTQYF. V is TRBV5-5 and J is TRBJ2-3; no reliable D call. This CDR3 is 13 amino acids long. The germline V and J ends were trimmed by 0 bases and 3 bases, with 5 bases remaining between them. Germline CDR1 SGHKS, CDR2 YYEKEE (reference sequence).

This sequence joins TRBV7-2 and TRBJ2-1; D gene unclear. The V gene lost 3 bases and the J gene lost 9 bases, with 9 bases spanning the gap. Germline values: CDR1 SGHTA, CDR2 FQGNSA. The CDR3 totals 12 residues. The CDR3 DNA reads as TGTGCCAGCAGCTTCTTATCGGGTGAGCAGTTCTTC. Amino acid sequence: CASSFLSGEQFF.

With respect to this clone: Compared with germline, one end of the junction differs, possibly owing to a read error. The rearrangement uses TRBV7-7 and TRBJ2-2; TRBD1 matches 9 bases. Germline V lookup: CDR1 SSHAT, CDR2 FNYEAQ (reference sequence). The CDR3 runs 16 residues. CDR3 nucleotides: TGTGCTAGCAGCGTCTGGACAGGGGAAAGCACCGGGGAGCTGTTTTTT. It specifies CASSVWTGESTGELFF.

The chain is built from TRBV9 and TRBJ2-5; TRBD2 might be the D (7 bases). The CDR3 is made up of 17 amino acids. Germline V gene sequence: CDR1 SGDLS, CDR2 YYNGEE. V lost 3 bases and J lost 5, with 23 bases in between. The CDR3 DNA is TGTGCCAGCAGCGAGGGGGGAGGGACTTGGAAACGGGAGACCCAGTACTTC. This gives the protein CASSEGGGTWKRETQYF.

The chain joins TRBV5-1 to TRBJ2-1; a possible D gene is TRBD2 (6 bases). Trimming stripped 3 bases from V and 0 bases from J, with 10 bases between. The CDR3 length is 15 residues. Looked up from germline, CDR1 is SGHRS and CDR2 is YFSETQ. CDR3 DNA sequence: TGCGCCAGCAGCTGGAGGGTGAGCTCCTACAATGAGCAGTTCTTC. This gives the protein CASSWRVSSYNEQFF.

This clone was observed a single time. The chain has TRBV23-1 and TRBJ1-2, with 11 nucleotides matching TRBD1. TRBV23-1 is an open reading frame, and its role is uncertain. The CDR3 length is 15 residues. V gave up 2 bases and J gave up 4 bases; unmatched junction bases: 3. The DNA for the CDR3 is TGCGCCAGCAGTCAAAGGGACAGGGGGGGCTATGGCTACACCTTC. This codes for CASSQRDRGGYGYTF.

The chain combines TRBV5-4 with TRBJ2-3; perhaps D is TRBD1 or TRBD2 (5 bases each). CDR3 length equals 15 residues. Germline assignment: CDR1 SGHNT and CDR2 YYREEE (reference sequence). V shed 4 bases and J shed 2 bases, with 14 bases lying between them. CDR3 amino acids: CASSPRGPYTDTQYF. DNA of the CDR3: TGTGCCAGCAGCCCCCGGGGACCCTACACAGATACGCAGTATTTT. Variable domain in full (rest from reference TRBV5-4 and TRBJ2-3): ETGVTQSPTHLIKTRGQQVTLRCSSQSGHNTVSWYQQALGQGPQFIFQYYREEENGRGNFPPRFSGLQFPNYSSELNVNALELDDSALYLCASSPRGPYTDTQYFGPGTRLTVL.

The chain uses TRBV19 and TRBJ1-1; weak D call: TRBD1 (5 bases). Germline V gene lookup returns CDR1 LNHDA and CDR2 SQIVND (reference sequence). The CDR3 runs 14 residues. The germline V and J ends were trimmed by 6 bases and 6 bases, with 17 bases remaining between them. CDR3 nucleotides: TGTGCCAGTAGGACAGAGGAGCTGACCTCTGAAGCTTTCTTT. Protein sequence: CASRTEELTSEAFF.

CDR3 sequence: CASSLDGSNQPQHF. The CDR3 bases are TGCGCCAGCAGCTTGGACGGGAGCAATCAGCCCCAGCATTTT. The V and J genes are TRBV5-1 and TRBJ1-5; D not resolved. CDR1 is SGHRS, CDR2 YFSETQ, per germline. Trimming removed 0 bases from V and 1 base from J, with 5 bases in between. CDR3 length: 14 residues.

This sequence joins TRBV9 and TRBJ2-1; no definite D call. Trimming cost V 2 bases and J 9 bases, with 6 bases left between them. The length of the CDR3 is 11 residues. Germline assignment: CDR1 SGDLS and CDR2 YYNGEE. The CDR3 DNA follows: TGTGCCAGCAGCGTTAAGGGTGAGCAGTTCTTC. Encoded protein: CASSVKGEQFF.

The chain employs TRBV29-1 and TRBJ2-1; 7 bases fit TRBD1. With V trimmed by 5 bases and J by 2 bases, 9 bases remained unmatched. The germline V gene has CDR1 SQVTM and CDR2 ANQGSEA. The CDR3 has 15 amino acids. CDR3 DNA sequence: TGCAGCGTTTTACACAGGGGCGCACCCTACAATGAGCAGTTCTTC. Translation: CSVLHRGAPYNEQFF.

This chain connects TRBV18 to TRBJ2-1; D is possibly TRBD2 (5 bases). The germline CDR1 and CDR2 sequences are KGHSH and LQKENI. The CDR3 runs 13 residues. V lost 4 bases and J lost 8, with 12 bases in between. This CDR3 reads CASSLPSRHEQFF. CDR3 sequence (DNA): TGTGCCAGCTCACTGCCTAGCCGGCATGAGCAGTTCTTC.

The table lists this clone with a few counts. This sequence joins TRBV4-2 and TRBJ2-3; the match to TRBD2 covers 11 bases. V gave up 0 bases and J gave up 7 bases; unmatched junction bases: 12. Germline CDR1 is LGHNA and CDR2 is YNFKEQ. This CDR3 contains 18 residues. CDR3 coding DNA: TGTGCCAGCAGCCAAGAATTGTTTAGCGGGGGGGCCTTTTATACGCAGTATTTT. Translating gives CASSQELFSGGAFYTQYF.

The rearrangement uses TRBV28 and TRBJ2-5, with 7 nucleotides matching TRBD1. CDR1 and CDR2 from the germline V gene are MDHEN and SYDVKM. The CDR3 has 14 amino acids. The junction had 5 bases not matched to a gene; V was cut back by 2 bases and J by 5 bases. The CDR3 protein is CASSLTGDAETQYF. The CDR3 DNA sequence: TGTGCCAGCAGTTTAACAGGGGATGCGGAGACCCAGTACTTC.

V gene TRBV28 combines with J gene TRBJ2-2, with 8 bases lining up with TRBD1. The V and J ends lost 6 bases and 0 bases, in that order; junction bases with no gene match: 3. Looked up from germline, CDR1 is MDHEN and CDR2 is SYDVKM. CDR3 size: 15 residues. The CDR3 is CASRLTGANTGELFF. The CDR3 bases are TGTGCCAGCAGGCTGACAGGGGCGAACACCGGGGAGCTGTTTTTT. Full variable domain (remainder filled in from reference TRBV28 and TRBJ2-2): DVKVTQSSRYLVKRTGEKVFLECVQDMDHENMFWYRQDPGLGLRLIYFSYDVKMKEKGDIPEGYSVSREKKERFSLILESASTNQTSMYLCASRLTGANTGELFFGEGSRLTVL.